The sequence of this TCR beta chain was determined in a study of blood T cell repertoires in COVID-19. The germline V gene has CDR1 SGHAT and CDR2 FQNNGV. V lost 2 bases, J lost 3 bases, and 6 bases stayed unmatched. The CDR3 is 15 residues long. This clone was seen only once. Assay: immunoSEQ multiplex PCR; the TCRdb copy retains only in-frame clones and omits some. The sample shows some 520,000 clones, 75% to 90% of them seen only once. The J gene is TRBJ2-7, the V gene TRBV11-2, with 8 positions matching TRBD2. The source of this sequence is a man between 18 and 35 years old with COVID-19, enrolled during active disease. Specimen: peripheral blood. CDR3 amino acids: CASSLSTGGGYEQYF. Here the CDR3 DNA reads TGTGCCAGCAGCTTATCGACGGGAGGGGGCTACGAGCAGTACTTC.